This is a list of T cell receptor beta chains from one sample in a study of blood T cell repertoires in COVID-19. The assay was immunoSEQ multiplex PCR, and TCRdb's table has in-frame clones only and misses some. The top ten hold approximately 12% of the sample, which has over 250,000 clones, approximately 83% seen once. Sequencing was carried out using peripheral blood. Receptors were obtained from a human donor in a cohort sampled during active COVID-19. Each CDR3 is given with its conserved first and last residue. D genes are given only for firm matches. Only part of the rows carry a size: once, few, many, or a class if the clone is expanded.

J	V	D	size	DNA	CDR3
TRBJ1-3	TRBV4-1	NA	once	TGCGCCAGCAGCCAAGTGTTGGCAGTGTCTGGAAACACCATATATTTT	CASSQVLAVSGNTIYF
TRBJ1-2	TRBV19	NA	many	TGTGCCAGTACCCCCTCGAGGGGGGGACGGGGTGATGGCTACACCTTC	CASTPSRGGRGDGYTF
TRBJ2-3	TRBV19	TRBD1	NA	TGTGCCAGTAGTACTCTCGGACAGGGTCAAGATACGCAGTATTTT	CASSTLGQGQDTQYF
TRBJ1-4	TRBV18	NA	NA	TGTGCCAGCTCACTTAACACAGGGACAACTAATGAAAAACTGTTTTTT	CASSLNTGTTNEKLFF
TRBJ1-1	TRBV6-6	TRBD1	NA	TGTGCCAGCAGTGGGACAGGCCGGAACACTGAAGCTTTCTTT	CASSGTGRNTEAFF
TRBJ1-2	TRBV5-5	NA	NA	TGTGCCAGCAGCTCAGGGTGGGCTAACTATGGCTACACCTTC	CASSSGWANYGYTF
TRBJ1-4	TRBV9	TRBD1	NA	TGTGCCAGCAGCGCCGGGACAGCGGATGAAAAACTGTTTTTT	CASSAGTADEKLFF
TRBJ2-3	TRBV2	NA	NA	TGTGCCAGCAGAGGAGCTAGCGCCCGCGGGGATACGCAGTATTTT	CASRGASARGDTQYF
TRBJ2-6	TRBV7-9	NA	NA	TGTGCCAGTACAATTTCTGGGGCCAACGTCCTGACTTTC	CASTISGANVLTF
TRBJ1-5	TRBV12-5	NA	NA	TGTGCTAGTGGTTCCGCAGGCGCCCAGCCCCAGCATTTT	CASGSAGAQPQHF
TRBJ2-1	TRBV24-1	TRBD2	NA	TGTGCCACCAGTGACAGGGGACTAGCTGAGATCAATGAGCAGTTCTTC	CATSDRGLAEINEQFF
TRBJ2-3	TRBV28	TRBD2	NA	TGTGCCAGCTCCTTTTCCGGTAGCGGGGGCACAGATACGCAGTATTTT	CASSFSGSGGTDTQYF
TRBJ2-1	TRBV19	TRBD2	NA	TGTGCCAGTAGTATTGGGACTAGCGGGAGCAATGAGCAGTTCTTC	CASSIGTSGSNEQFF
TRBJ1-4	TRBV2	NA	NA	TGTGCCGGAGCCCCCCGGTCCCCTAATGAAAAACTGTTTTTT	CAGAPRSPNEKLFF
TRBJ2-7	TRBV6-2/TRBV6-3	TRBD2	once	TGTGCCAGCAGTTACAGGCCTAGCGGGACCCACGAGCAGTACTTC	CASSYRPSGTHEQYF
TRBJ1-6	TRBV28	NA	NA	TGTGCCAGCGGGGGCAACTACGCCCGATATAATTCACCCCTCCACTTT	CASGGNYARYNSPLHF
TRBJ2-7	TRBV14	TRBD1	NA	TGTGCCAGCTCTTTTTCGACAGGGGCGGTCTACGAGCAGTACTTC	CASSFSTGAVYEQYF
TRBJ1-3	TRBV5-4	NA	few	TGTGCCAGCAGCTCTGGCAGGGGCTCTGGAAACACCATATATTTT	CASSSGRGSGNTIYF
TRBJ1-6	TRBV12-5	NA	NA	TGTGCTTCCCAGGCGGGGGGTTCCTATAATTCACCCCTCCACTTT	CASQAGGSYNSPLHF
TRBJ1-4	TRBV28	NA	NA	TGTGCCAGCAGATCCGAGGACAGCCTAGGTGAAAAACTGTTTTTT	CASRSEDSLGEKLFF
TRBJ1-1	TRBV28	NA	NA	TGTGCCAGCTTGAGTATGAACACTGAAGCTTTCTTT	CASLSMNTEAFF
TRBJ1-2	TRBV4-3	TRBD1	once	TGCGCCAGCAGCCAGGACGGGACAGGGATTAACTATGGCTACACCTTC	CASSQDGTGINYGYTF
TRBJ2-5	TRBV5-1	NA	NA	TGCGCCAGCAACCGGACTCCCGGCGAGACCCAGTACTTC	CASNRTPGETQYF
TRBJ2-1	TRBV6-1	TRBD2	NA	TGTGCCAGCAGTGAACCGGGAGGGCCGTATGAGCAGTTCTTC	CASSEPGGPYEQFF